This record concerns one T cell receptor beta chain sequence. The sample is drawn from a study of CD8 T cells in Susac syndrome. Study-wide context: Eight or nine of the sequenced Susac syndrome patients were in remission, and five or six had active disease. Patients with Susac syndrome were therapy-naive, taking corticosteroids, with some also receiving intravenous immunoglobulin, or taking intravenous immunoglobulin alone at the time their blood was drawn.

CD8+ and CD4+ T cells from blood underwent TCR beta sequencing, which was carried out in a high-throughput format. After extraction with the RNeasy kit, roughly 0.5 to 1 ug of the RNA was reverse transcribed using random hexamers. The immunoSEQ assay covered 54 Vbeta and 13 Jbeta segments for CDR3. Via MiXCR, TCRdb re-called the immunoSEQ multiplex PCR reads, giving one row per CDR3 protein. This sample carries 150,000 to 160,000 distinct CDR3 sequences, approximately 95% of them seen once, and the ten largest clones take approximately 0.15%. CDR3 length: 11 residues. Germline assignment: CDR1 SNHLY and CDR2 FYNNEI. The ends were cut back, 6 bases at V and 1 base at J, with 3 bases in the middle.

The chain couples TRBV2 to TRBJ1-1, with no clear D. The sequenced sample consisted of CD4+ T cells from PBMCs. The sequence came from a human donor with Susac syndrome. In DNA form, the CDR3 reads TGTGCCAGCAGGCCGAACACTGAAGCTTTCTTT. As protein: CASRPNTEAFF.